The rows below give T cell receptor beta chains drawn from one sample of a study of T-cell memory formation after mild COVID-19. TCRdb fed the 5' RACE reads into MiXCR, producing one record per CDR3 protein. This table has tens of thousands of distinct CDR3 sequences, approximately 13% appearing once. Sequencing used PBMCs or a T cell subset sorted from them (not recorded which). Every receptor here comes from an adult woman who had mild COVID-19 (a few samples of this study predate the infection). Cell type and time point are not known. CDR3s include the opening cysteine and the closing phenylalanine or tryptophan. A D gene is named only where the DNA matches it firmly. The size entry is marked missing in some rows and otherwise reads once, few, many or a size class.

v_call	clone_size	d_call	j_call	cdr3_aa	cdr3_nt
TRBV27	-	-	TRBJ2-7	CATRDTAYEQYF	TGTGCCACCCGGGACACGGCATACGAGCAGTACTTC
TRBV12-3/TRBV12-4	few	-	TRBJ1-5	CASSFNNQPQHF	TGTGCCAGCAGTTTTAACAATCAGCCCCAGCATTTT
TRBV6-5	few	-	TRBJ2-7	CASSSSDEQYF	-
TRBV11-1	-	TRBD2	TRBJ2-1	CASSLRREGHNEQFF	TGTGCCAGCAGCTTACGGAGGGAGGGTCACAATGAGCAGTTCTTC
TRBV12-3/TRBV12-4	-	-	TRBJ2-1	CASSLSRWDSYNEQFF	TGTGCCAGCAGCCTCTCTAGGTGGGACTCCTACAATGAGCAGTTCTTC
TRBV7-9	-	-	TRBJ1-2	CASSLSDRYGYTF	TGTGCCAGCAGCTTATCGGATCGCTATGGCTACACCTTC
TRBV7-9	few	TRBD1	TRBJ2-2	CATPGQANTGELFF	TGTGCCACTCCGGGACAGGCGAACACCGGGGAGCTGTTTTTT
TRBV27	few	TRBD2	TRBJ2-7	CASSLIAGGPYEQYF	TGTGCCAGCAGTTTAATAGCGGGAGGGCCTTACGAGCAGTACTTC
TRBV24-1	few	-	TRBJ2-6	CATSDFRSSGANVLTF	TGTGCCACCAGTGATTTCAGAAGTTCTGGGGCCAACGTCCTGACTTTC
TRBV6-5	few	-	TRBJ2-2	CATTDGDVLYTGELFF	TGTGCCACCACCGACGGAGACGTTCTTTACACCGGGGAGCTGTTTTTT
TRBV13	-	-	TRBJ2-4	CASSPGTPGNIQYF	TGTGCCAGCAGCCCGGGGACGCCCGGGAACATTCAGTACTTC
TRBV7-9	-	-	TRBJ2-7	CATARVETSSYEQYF	TGTGCCACGGCCAGGGTCGAAACCTCGTCCTACGAGCAGTACTTC
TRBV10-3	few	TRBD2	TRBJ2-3	CAISEVAGAPDTQYF	TGTGCCATCAGTGAGGTAGCGGGAGCCCCAGATACGCAGTATTTT
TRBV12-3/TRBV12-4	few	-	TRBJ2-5	CASSLKLVGETQYF	TGTGCCAGCAGTTTAAAACTAGTCGGAGAGACCCAGTACTTC
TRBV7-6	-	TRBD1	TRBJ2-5	CASSLYRDREETQYF	TGTGCCAGCAGCTTGTACCGGGACAGGGAGGAGACCCAGTACTTC
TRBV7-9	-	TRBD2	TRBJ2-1	CAIRLAGRNEQFF	TGTGCCATACGACTAGCGGGAAGAAATGAGCAGTTCTTC
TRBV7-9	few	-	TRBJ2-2	CASHFGTPEKNTGELFF	TGTGCCAGCCACTTCGGGACACCTGAAAAAAACACCGGGGAGCTGTTTTTT
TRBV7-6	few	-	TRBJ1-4	CASSFGVTGREKLFF	TGTGCCAGCAGCTTCGGGGTGACAGGACGAGAAAAACTGTTTTTT
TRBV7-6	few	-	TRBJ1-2	CASSLTPGFDGYTF	TGTGCCAGCAGCTTAACCCCGGGTTTTGATGGCTACACCTTC
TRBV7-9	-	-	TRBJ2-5	CASSSGGAKTQYF	TGTGCCAGCAGCTCAGGAGGGGCGAAGACCCAGTACTTC
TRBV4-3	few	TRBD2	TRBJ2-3	CASSPQRLAGGTDTQYF	TGCGCCAGCAGCCCCCAGAGACTAGCGGGAGGAACAGATACGCAGTATTTT
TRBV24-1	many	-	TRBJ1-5	CATSDSSGVNINQPQHF	TGTGCCACCAGTGACTCCTCAGGGGTCAATATCAATCAGCCCCAGCATTTT
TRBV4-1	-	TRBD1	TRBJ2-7	CASSWQGDEQYF	TGCGCCAGCAGCTGGCAGGGGGATGAGCAGTACTTC
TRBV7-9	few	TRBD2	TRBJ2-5	CASRSGGRGETQYF	TGTGCCAGCAGGTCCGGGGGGAGAGGGGAGACCCAGTACTTC
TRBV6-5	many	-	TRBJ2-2	CASRPEAHANTGELFF	TGTGCCAGCAGGCCCGAAGCTCACGCGAACACCGGGGAGCTGTTTTTT
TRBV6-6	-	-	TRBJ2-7	CASSRDEPASEQYF	TGTGCCAGCAGCCGGGACGAGCCAGCGAGCGAGCAGTACTTC
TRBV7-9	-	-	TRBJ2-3	CASSQVGDTQYF	TGTGCCAGCAGCCAAGTAGGGGATACGCAGTATTTT
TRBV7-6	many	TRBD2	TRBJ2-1	CASMPVSGGYNEQFF	TGTGCCAGCATGCCCGTCTCCGGGGGGTACAATGAGCAGTTCTTC
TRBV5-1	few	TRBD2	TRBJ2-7	CASTIGGDEQYF	TGCGCCAGCACCATCGGGGGGGACGAGCAGTACTTC
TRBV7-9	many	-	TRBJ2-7	CASSLAQTEQYF	TGTGCCAGCAGCTTAGCGCAGACAGAGCAGTACTTC
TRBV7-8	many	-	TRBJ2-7	CASSLAEEYSYEQYF	TGTGCCAGCAGCTTAGCGGAGGAATACTCCTACGAGCAGTACTTC
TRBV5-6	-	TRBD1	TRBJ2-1	CASSASGTAADNEQFF	TGTGCCAGCTCCGCCTCGGGGACAGCTGCCGACAATGAGCAGTTCTTC
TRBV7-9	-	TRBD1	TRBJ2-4	CASSHGQGDIQYF	TGTGCCAGCAGCCACGGACAGGGGGACATTCAGTACTTC
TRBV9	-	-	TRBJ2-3	CASSVASATDTQYF	TGTGCCAGCAGCGTAGCTTCGGCGACAGATACGCAGTATTTT
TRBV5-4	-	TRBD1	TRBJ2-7	CASSLGIGGQFGYEQYF	TGTGCCAGCAGCTTGGGCATTGGGGGACAGTTCGGCTACGAGCAGTACTTC
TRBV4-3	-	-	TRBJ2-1	CASSQVRGPLYNEQFF	TGCGCCAGCAGCCAAGTTCGCGGACCCCTCTACAATGAGCAGTTCTTC
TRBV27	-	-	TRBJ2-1	CASSLGARPYNEQFF	TGTGCCAGCAGTCTAGGGGCCCGTCCCTACAATGAGCAGTTCTTC
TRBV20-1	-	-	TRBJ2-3	CSASIFKAETDTQYF	TGCAGTGCTAGCATCTTCAAAGCGGAAACAGATACGCAGTATTTT
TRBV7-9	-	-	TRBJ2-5	CASSAGYQETQYF	TGTGCCAGCAGCGCAGGGTACCAAGAGACCCAGTACTTC
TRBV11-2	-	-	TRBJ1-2	CASSSMGIGYTF	TGTGCCAGCAGTTCAATGGGGATAGGCTACACCTTC
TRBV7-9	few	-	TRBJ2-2	CASSLVSNTGELFF	TGTGCCAGCAGCTTAGTCAGTAACACCGGGGAGCTGTTTTTT
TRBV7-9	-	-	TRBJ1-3	CASSAPQGNTIYF	TGTGCCAGCAGCGCCCCTCAGGGAAACACCATATATTTT
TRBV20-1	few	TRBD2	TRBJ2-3	CSARTSGGAVGPDTQYF	TGCAGTGCTAGAACTAGCGGGGGGGCCGTCGGCCCAGATACGCAGTATTTT
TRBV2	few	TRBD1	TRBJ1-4	CASERDRDATNEKLFF	TGTGCCAGCGAGCGGGACAGGGATGCAACTAATGAAAAACTGTTTTTT
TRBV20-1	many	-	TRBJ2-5	CSARRPGERETQYF	TGCAGTGCTAGGAGGCCGGGAGAAAGGGAGACCCAGTACTTC
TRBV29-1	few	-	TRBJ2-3	CSVEARGEGTDTQYF	TGCAGCGTTGAAGCCAGGGGGGAGGGCACAGATACGCAGTATTTT
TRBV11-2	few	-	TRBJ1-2	CASSFSDSSFYGYTF	TGTGCCAGCAGCTTTTCGGACAGTTCCTTCTATGGCTACACCTTC
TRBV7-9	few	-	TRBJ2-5	CASSASGYQETQYF	TGTGCCAGCAGCGCCTCAGGGTACCAAGAGACCCAGTACTTC
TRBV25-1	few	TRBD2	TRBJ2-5	CASSVAGAQETQYF	TGTGCCAGCAGTGTGGCGGGAGCCCAAGAGACCCAGTACTTC
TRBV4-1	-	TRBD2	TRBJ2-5	CASSLLLAGEETQYF	TGCGCCAGCAGCCTGTTACTAGCGGGGGAAGAGACCCAGTACTTC
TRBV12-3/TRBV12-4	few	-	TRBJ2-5	CASSLEGGQETQYF	TGTGCCAGCAGTTTAGAGGGGGGACAAGAGACCCAGTACTTC
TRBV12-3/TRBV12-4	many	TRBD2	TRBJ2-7	CASSLGTSGLEQYF	TGTGCCAGCAGCCTTGGGACTAGTGGACTCGAGCAGTACTTC
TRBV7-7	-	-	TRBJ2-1	CAVGEMTPENEQFF	TGTGCTGTAGGGGAAATGACACCCGAGAATGAGCAGTTCTTC
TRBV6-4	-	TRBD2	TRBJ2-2	CASSDMAGGHTGELFF	TGTGCCAGCAGTGATATGGCGGGAGGTCACACCGGGGAGCTGTTTTTT
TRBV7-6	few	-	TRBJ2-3	CASSSTDTDTQYF	TGTGCCAGCAGCTCGACGGACACAGATACGCAGTATTTT
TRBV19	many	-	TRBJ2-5	CASSASELQRETQYF	TGTGCCAGTAGTGCTTCGGAGCTTCAAAGGGAGACCCAGTACTTC
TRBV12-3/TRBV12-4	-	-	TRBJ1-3	CASSFGGNTIYF	TGTGCCAGCAGTTTTGGAGGAAACACCATATATTTT
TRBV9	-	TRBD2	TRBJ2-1	CASSTGLAGGYNEQFF	TGTGCCAGCAGCACGGGACTAGCGGGAGGTTACAATGAGCAGTTCTTC